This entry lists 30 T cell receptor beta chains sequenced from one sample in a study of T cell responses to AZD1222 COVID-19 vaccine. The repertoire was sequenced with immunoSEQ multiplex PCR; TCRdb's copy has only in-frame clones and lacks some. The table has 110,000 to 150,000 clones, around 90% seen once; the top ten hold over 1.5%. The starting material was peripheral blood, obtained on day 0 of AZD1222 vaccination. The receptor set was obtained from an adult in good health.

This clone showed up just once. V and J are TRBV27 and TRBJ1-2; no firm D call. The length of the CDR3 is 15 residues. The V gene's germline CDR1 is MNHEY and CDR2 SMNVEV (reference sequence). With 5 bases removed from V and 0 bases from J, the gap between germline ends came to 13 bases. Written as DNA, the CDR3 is TGTGCCAGCAGTCCGGTCCGCGGCGCTAACTATGGCTACACCTTC. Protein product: CASSPVRGANYGYTF.

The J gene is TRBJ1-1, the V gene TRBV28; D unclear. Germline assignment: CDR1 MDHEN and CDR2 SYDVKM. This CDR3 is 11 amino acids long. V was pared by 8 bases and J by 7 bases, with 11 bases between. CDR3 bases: TGTGCCAGCCAGACCGTGGATGAAGCTTTCTTT. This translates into CASQTVDEAFF.

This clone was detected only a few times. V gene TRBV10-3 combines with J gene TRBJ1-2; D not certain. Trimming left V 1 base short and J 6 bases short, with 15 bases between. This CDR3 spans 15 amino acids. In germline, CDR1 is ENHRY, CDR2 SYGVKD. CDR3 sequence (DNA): TGTGCCATCAGTGAGTGGCGGGCGGGTTTGAATGGCTACACCTTC. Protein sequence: CAISEWRAGLNGYTF.

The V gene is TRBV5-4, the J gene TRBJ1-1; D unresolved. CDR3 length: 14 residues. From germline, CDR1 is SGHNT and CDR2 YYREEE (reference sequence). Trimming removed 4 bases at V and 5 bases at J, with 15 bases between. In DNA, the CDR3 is TGTGCCAGCAGCATCCAGACGGGAAGGACTGAAGCTTTCTTT. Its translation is CASSIQTGRTEAFF.

Written as DNA, the CDR3 is TGTGCCAGCAGAGGGACTAGCGGGAGGGGGACCGGGGAGCTGTTTTTT. Its translation: CASRGTSGRGTGELFF. This chain joins TRBV9 and TRBJ2-2; 16 bases line up with TRBD2. V trimming: 5 bases; J trimming: 5 bases; junction bases outside the gene matches: 3. Germline-derived CDR1 and CDR2 are SGDLS and YYNGEE. The CDR3 runs to 16 residues.

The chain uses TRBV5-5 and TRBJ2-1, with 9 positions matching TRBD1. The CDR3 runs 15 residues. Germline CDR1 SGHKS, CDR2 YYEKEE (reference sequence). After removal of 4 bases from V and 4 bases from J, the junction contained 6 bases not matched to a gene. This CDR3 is CASSLGTGKYNEQFF. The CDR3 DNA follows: TGTGCCAGCAGCCTCGGGACAGGGAAATACAATGAGCAGTTCTTC.

CDR3 DNA: TGTGCCAGCAGCTTGAATCCAGGGGGGGCGCAGGAGACCCAGTACTTC. It translates to CASSLNPGGAQETQYF. V usage is TRBV7-2 and J usage is TRBJ2-5; D assignment may be TRBD1 or TRBD2 (7 bases each). The V gene lost 3 bases and the J gene lost 5 bases, with 19 bases spanning the gap. In germline, CDR1 is SGHTA, CDR2 FQGNSA. The length of the CDR3 is 16 residues.

As DNA, the CDR3 is TGTGCCACCTCGCCCGGGACTAGCGGGAGGACGACCTACAATGAGCAGTTCTTC. Amino acids: CATSPGTSGRTTYNEQFF. The J gene is TRBJ2-1, the V gene TRBV24-1, with 15 bases that match TRBD2. J lost 2 bases, V lost 9 bases, and 10 bases had no gene match. Germline V gene lookup returns CDR1 KGHDR and CDR2 SFDVKD. The length of the CDR3 is 18 residues.

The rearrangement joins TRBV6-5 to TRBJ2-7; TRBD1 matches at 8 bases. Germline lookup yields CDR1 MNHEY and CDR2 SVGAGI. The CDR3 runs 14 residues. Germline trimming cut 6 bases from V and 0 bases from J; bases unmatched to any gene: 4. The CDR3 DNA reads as TGTGCCAGCAGAAGCCAGGGGGCCTCCTACGAGCAGTACTTC. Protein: CASRSQGASYEQYF.

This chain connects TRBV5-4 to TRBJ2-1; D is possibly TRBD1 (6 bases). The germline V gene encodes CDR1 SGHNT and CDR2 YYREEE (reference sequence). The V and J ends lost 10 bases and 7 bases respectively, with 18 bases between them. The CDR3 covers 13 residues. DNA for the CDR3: TGTGCCGGGTCTTGGACAGTTGGTAATGAGCAGTTCTTC. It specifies CAGSWTVGNEQFF.

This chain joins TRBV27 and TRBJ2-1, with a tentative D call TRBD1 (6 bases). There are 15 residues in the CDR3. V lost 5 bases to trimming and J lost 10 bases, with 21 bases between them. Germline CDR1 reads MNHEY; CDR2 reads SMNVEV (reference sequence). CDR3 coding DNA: TGTGCCAGCAGTCTACCGGGACACGGTTCGGGGGAGCAGTTCTTC. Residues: CASSLPGHGSGEQFF.

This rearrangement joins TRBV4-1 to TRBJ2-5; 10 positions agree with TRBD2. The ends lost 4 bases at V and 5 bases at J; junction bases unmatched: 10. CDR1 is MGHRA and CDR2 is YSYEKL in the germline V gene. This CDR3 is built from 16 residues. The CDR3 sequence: CASSLDTSAGGETQYF. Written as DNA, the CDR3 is TGCGCCAGCAGCCTTGATACATCAGCGGGAGGGGAGACCCAGTACTTC.

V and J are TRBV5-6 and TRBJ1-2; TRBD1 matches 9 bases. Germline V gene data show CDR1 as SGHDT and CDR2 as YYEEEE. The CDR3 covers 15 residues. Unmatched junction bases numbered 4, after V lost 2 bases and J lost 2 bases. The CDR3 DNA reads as TGTGCCAGCAGCTTTAAGGACAGGGGAAACTATGGCTACACCTTC. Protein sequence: CASSFKDRGNYGYTF.

For the CDR3, the DNA is TGCGCCAGCAGCTTGTATCTTTATTTGGGACCGATACCACGGAATTCACCCCTCCACTTT. Protein product: CASSLYLYLGPIPRNSPLHF. The chain has TRBV5-1 and TRBJ1-6, with D perhaps TRBD1 (5 bases). CDR3 length equals 20 residues. V lost 1 base and J 7 bases, leaving 27 bases between the germline ends. CDR1 SGHRS and CDR2 YFSETQ come from the germline V gene.

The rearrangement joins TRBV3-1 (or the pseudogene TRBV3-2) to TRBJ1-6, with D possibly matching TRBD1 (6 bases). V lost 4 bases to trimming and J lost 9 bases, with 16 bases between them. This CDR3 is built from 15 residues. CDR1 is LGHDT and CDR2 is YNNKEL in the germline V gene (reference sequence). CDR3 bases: TGTGCCAGCAGCCCGGGTCCACAACAGGGTTCACCCCTCCACTTT. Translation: CASSPGPQQGSPLHF.

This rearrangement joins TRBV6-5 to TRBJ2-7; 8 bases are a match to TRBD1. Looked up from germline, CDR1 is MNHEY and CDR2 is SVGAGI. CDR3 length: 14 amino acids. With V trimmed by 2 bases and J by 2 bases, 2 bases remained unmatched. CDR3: CASSYDRGTYEQYF. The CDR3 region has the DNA TGTGCCAGCAGTTACGACAGGGGTACCTACGAGCAGTACTTC.

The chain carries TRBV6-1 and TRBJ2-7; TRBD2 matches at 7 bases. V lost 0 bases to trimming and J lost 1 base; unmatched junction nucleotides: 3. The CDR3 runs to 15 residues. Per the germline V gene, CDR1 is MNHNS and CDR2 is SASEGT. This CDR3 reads CASSEASGGSYEQYF. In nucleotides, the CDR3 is TGTGCCAGCAGTGAAGCGTCGGGAGGTTCCTACGAGCAGTACTTC.

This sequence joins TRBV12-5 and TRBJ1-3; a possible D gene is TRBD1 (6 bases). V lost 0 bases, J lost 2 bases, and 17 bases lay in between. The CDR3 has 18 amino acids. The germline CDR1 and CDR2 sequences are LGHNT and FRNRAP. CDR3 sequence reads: CASGLVPGAIVAGNTIYF. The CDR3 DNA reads TGTGCTAGTGGTTTGGTCCCGGGGGCCATCGTGGCTGGAAACACCATATATTTT.

The DNA of the CDR3 is TGTGCTAGTGGTTTGGTACTCGCGGGAGGTGCCTACAATGAGCAGTTCTTC. Encoded protein: CASGLVLAGGAYNEQFF. This chain links TRBV12-5 with TRBJ2-1, with 8 bases matching TRBD2. Germline V gives CDR1 LGHNT, CDR2 FRNRAP. J lost 2 bases, V lost 0 bases, and 6 bases had no gene match. The CDR3 is 17 amino acids.

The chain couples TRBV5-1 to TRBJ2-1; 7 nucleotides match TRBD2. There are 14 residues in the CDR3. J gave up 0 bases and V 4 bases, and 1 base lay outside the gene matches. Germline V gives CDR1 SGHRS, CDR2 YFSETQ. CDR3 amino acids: CASSGGDSYNEQFF. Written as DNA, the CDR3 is TGCGCCAGCAGCGGGGGGGACTCCTACAATGAGCAGTTCTTC.

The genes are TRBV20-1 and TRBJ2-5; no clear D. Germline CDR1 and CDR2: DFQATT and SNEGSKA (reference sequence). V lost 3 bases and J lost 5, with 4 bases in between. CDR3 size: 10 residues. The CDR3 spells CSASYETQYF. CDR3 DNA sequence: TGCAGTGCTAGCTACGAGACCCAGTACTTC.

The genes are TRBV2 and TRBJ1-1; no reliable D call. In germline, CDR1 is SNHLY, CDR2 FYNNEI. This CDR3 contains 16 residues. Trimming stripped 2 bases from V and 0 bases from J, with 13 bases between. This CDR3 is CASSERGREMNTEAFF. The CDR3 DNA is TGTGCCAGCAGTGAACGCGGGCGGGAAATGAACACTGAAGCTTTCTTT.

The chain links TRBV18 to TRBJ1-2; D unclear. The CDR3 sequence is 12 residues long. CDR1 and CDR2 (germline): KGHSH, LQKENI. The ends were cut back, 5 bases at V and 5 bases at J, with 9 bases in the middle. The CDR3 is CASSTSGYGYTF. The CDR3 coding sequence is TGTGCCAGCTCAACCTCGGGGTATGGCTACACCTTC.

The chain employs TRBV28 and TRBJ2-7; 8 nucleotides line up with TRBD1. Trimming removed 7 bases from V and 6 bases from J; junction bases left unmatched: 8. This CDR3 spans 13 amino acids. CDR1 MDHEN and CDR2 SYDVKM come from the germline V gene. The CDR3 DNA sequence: TGTGCCAGCACAACACACGGGACAGGCGAGCAGTACTTC. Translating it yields CASTTHGTGEQYF.

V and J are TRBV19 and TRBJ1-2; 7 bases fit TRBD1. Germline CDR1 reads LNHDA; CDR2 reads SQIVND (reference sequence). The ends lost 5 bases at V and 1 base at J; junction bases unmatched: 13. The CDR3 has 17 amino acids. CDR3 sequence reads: CASSEQGRRMGNYGYTF. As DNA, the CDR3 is TGTGCCAGTAGTGAACAGGGGAGAAGGATGGGTAACTATGGCTACACCTTC.

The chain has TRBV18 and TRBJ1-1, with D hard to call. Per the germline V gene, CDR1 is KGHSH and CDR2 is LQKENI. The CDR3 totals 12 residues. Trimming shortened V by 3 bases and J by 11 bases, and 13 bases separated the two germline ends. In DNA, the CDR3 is TGTGCCAGCTCACCCCGAGGCCTGGATGCTTTCTTT. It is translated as CASSPRGLDAFF.

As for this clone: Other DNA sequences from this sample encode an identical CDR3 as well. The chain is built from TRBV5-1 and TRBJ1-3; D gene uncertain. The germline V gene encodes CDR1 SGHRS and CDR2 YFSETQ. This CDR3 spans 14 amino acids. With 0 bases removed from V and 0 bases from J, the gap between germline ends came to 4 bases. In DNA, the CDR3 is TGCGCCAGCAGCTTGGACAGCTCTGGAAACACCATATATTTT. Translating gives CASSLDSSGNTIYF.

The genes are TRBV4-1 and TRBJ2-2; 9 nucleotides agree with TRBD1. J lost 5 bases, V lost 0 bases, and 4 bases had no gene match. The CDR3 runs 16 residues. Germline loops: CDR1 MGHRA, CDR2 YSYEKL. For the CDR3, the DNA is TGCGCCAGCAGCCAAGACGGGACAGGGTGGACCGGGGAGCTGTTTTTT. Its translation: CASSQDGTGWTGELFF.

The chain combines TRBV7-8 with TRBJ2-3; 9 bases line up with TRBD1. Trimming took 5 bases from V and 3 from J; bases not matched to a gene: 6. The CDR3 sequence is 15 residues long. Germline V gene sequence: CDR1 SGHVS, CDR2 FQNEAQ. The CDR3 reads CASSTRTGETDTQYF. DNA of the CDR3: TGTGCCAGCAGCACGCGGACAGGGGAAACAGATACGCAGTATTTT.

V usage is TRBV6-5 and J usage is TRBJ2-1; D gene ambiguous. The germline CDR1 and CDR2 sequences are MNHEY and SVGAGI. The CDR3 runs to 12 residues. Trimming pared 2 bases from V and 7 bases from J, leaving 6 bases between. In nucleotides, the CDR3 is TGTGCCAGCAGTTACAACTCTAATGAGCAGTTCTTC. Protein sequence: CASSYNSNEQFF.